One and the same sample provided the 22 T cell receptor beta chains below, sequenced in a study of control samples from healthy donors and cancer patients. Produced via immunoSEQ multiplex PCR; TCRdb's table is partial and in-frame only. The sample has under 85,000 clones, 85% to 95% seen once; the top ten hold around 6.5%. The sample was blood. The receptor set was obtained from a woman aged 40 to 50 in good health.

CDR3 loop: CASSRTSGSYNEQFF. In DNA form, the CDR3 reads TGTGCCAGCAGCCGGACTAGCGGGAGCTACAATGAGCAGTTCTTC. V usage is TRBV6-5 and J usage is TRBJ2-1, with TRBD2 identical over 13 bases. The trim removed 6 bases at V and 3 bases at J, leaving 2 bases unmatched. This CDR3 region has 15 residues. Germline V gene lookup returns CDR1 MNHEY and CDR2 SVGAGI.

The chain uses TRBV19 and TRBJ1-2; 9 positions agree with TRBD1. The CDR3 is 17 residues long. The J segment lost 3 bases and the V segment lost 4 bases, leaving 12 bases of the junction unmatched. The germline V gene has CDR1 LNHDA and CDR2 SQIVND (reference sequence). The CDR3 here is CASSTSPRQGDDYGYTF. The CDR3 DNA sequence: TGTGCCAGTAGTACATCTCCTCGACAGGGGGACGACTATGGCTACACCTTC.

The rearrangement uses TRBV7-3 and TRBJ2-1, with 8 positions matching TRBD1. The CDR3 has 16 amino acids. J lost 7 bases, V lost 5 bases, and 13 bases had no gene match. Germline-derived CDR1 and CDR2 are SGHTA and FQGTGA. CDR3 DNA: TGTGCCAGCAGCCGCGCAGGGGGCGCGTACAGAAATGAGCAGTTCTTC. The encoded protein is CASSRAGGAYRNEQFF.

The chain links TRBV6-5 to TRBJ2-2; no clear D. V shed 10 bases and J shed 6 bases, with 18 bases lying between them. The CDR3 contains 14 residues. CDR1 is MNHEY and CDR2 is SVGAGI in the germline V gene. In DNA, the CDR3 is TGTGCCACAACTATCCGCTTGAGCGCCGGGGAGCTGTTTTTT. Amino acids: CATTIRLSAGELFF.

The chain uses TRBV4-1 and TRBJ2-1, with 7 bases identical to TRBD2. The CDR3 runs 15 residues. The germline CDR1 and CDR2 sequences are MGHRA and YSYEKL. J lost 4 bases, V lost 0 bases, and 3 bases had no gene match. The CDR3: CASSQDGRGYNEQFF. As DNA, the CDR3 is TGCGCCAGCAGCCAAGATGGGCGGGGGTACAATGAGCAGTTCTTC.

The gene calls are TRBV19 and TRBJ1-4, with D perhaps matching TRBD1 (6 bases). This CDR3 spans 15 amino acids. The V gene lost 7 bases and the J gene lost 3 bases, with 15 bases spanning the gap. CDR1 LNHDA and CDR2 SQIVND come from the germline V gene (reference sequence). In DNA, the CDR3 is TGTGCCAGTACCCTGATACAGGGTGCTAATGAAAAACTGTTTTTT. Its translation is CASTLIQGANEKLFF. Full variable domain (rest looked up from reference TRBV19 and TRBJ1-4): DGGITQSPKYLFRKEGQNVTLSCEQNLNHDAMYWYRQDPGQGLRLIYYSQIVNDFQKGDIAEGYSVSREKKESFPLTVTSAQKNPTAFYLCASTLIQGANEKLFFGSGTQLSVL.

The rearrangement links TRBV5-6 to TRBJ2-3; D remains ambiguous. The CDR3 spans 13 residues. The V gene's germline CDR1 is SGHDT and CDR2 YYEEEE. V gave up 1 base and J gave up 4 bases, with 7 bases separating them. The CDR3 DNA reads TGTGCCAGCAGCTTGACGTGGGCAGATACGCAGTATTTT. It translates to CASSLTWADTQYF. The complete variable domain, with remaining parts taken from reference TRBV5-6 and TRBJ2-3, reads DAGVTQSPTHLIKTRGQQVTLRCSPKSGHDTVSWYQQALGQGPQFIFQYYEEEERQRGNFPDRFSGHQFPNYSSELNVNALLLGDSALYLCASSLTWADTQYFGPGTRLTVL.

The chain has TRBV6-5 and TRBJ2-1; 9 nucleotides match TRBD1. The CDR3 extends over 14 amino acids. V lost 7 bases, J lost 4 bases, and 5 bases stayed unmatched. Germline values: CDR1 MNHEY, CDR2 SVGAGI. The CDR3: CASIGQGMYNEQFF. Here the CDR3 DNA reads TGTGCCAGCATCGGACAGGGGATGTACAATGAGCAGTTCTTC.

The chain recombines TRBV11-3 with TRBJ2-3; possible D gene TRBD2, 7 bases. CDR3 length: 16 residues. CDR1 is SGHNT, CDR2 YENEEA, per germline. The ends were cut back, 2 bases at V and 3 bases at J, with 15 bases in the middle. For the CDR3, the DNA is TGTGCCAGCAGCTTACGACGGGGGGCTCCGACAGATACGCAGTATTTT. Translation gives CASSLRRGAPTDTQYF.

The chain uses TRBV20-1 and TRBJ2-2; 9 nucleotides line up with TRBD2. Germline V gene sequence: CDR1 DFQATT, CDR2 SNEGSKA (reference sequence). Trimming took 3 bases from V and 2 from J; bases not matched to a gene: 7. The length of the CDR3 is 16 residues. CDR3 bases: TGCAGTGCTAGTTCCAGCGGGGGGAGAAACACCGGGGAGCTGTTTTTT. Amino acids: CSASSSGGRNTGELFF.

The chain is built from TRBV2 and TRBJ1-1; D is ambiguous. The CDR3 has 11 amino acids. Germline V lookup: CDR1 SNHLY, CDR2 FYNNEI. Between the trimmed V and J ends, which lost 6 bases and 8 bases, there was a span of 10 bases. CDR3 coding DNA: TGTGCCAGCAGCTACTATAGGGAAGCTTTCTTT. This translates into CASSYYREAFF.

The chain is built from TRBV29-1 and TRBJ2-7, with no clear D. The V end was cut by 5 bases, the J end by 3 bases, with 14 bases between. CDR1 is SQVTM and CDR2 is ANQGSEA in the germline V gene. The CDR3 contains 13 residues. The CDR3 coding sequence is TGCAGCGTTAAACCAGGCAATGACTACGAGCAGTACTTC. Protein sequence: CSVKPGNDYEQYF.

The rearrangement uses TRBV10-3 and TRBJ1-2; D may be TRBD1 (5 bases). V shed 10 bases and J shed 0 bases, with 15 bases lying between them. The CDR3 loop spans 14 amino acids. Germline V gives CDR1 ENHRY, CDR2 SYGVKD. CDR3 in amino acids: CATVDGATNYGYTF. The CDR3 nucleotides are TGTGCCACTGTAGACGGGGCCACTAACTATGGCTACACCTTC.

This clone was counted between two and nine times. The chain carries TRBV2 and TRBJ2-7; the match to TRBD1 covers 9 bases. V gave up 7 bases and J gave up 2 bases; unmatched junction bases: 6. The CDR3 sequence is 14 residues long. Per the germline V gene, CDR1 is SNHLY and CDR2 is FYNNEI. CDR3 DNA sequence: TGTGCCAGCAAGTCCCGGGACAGGGCCTACGAGCAGTACTTC. Protein sequence: CASKSRDRAYEQYF.

The rearrangement links TRBV12-5 to TRBJ2-3, with 7 bases matching TRBD2. From germline, CDR1 is LGHNT and CDR2 FRNRAP. This CDR3 has 16 amino acids. V dropped 5 bases and J dropped 4; count of bases not matched to a gene: 12. The chain's CDR3 is CASGLRPSGGADTQYF. DNA of the CDR3: TGTGCTAGTGGTCTGCGCCCTAGCGGAGGAGCAGATACGCAGTATTTT. Filled out from reference TRBV12-5 and TRBJ2-3, the complete variable domain reads DARVTQTPRHKVTEMGQEVTMRCQPILGHNTVFWYRQTMMQGLELLAYFRNRAPLDDSGMPKDRFSAEMPDATLATLKIQPSEPRDSAVYFCASGLRPSGGADTQYFGPGTRLTVL.

The chain is built from TRBV6-5 and TRBJ1-1; D is perhaps TRBD1 (5 bases). The CDR3 spans 13 residues. CDR1 is MNHEY, CDR2 SVGAGI, per germline. V gave up 2 bases and J gave up 4 bases, with 8 bases separating them. The CDR3 here is CASSYKGFTEAFF. The CDR3 DNA follows: TGTGCCAGCAGTTACAAGGGGTTCACTGAAGCTTTCTTT.

This sequence joins TRBV19 and TRBJ1-5; D is unresolved. CDR1 is LNHDA and CDR2 is SQIVND in the germline V gene (reference sequence). The CDR3 runs 12 residues. V was pared by 9 bases and J by 3 bases, with 9 bases between. The CDR3 region has the DNA TGTGCCAGCTGGGAGTCCAATCAGCCCCAGCATTTT. Residues: CASWESNQPQHF.

This chain links TRBV9 with TRBJ2-7; no firm D call. CDR3 length equals 14 residues. Between the trimmed V and J ends, which lost 2 bases and 7 bases, there was a span of 16 bases. CDR1 and CDR2 from the germline V gene are SGDLS and YYNGEE. This CDR3 reads CASSVSGPMGEQYF. The CDR3 DNA is TGTGCCAGCAGCGTTTCGGGTCCCATGGGGGAGCAGTACTTC.

The gene calls are TRBV5-1 and TRBJ2-2; 8 positions agree with TRBD1. This CDR3 has 15 residues. In germline, CDR1 is SGHRS, CDR2 YFSETQ. The junction had 7 bases not matched to a gene; V was cut back by 4 bases and J by 5 bases. CDR3 sequence: CASSPGQGWTGELFF. As DNA, the CDR3 is TGCGCCAGCAGCCCCGGACAGGGTTGGACCGGGGAGCTGTTTTTT.

The rearrangement uses TRBV4-1 and TRBJ2-7, with D possibly TRBD2 on 5 matching bases. This CDR3 comprises 15 residues. V lost 0 bases and J 2 bases, leaving 11 bases between the germline ends. The V gene's germline CDR1 is MGHRA and CDR2 YSYEKL. The CDR3 reads CASSQDAGTTYEQYF. In DNA form, the CDR3 reads TGCGCCAGCAGCCAAGACGCGGGTACAACCTACGAGCAGTACTTC.

Turning to this clone: Germline is not matched at one junction end, which may reflect a read error. This sequence joins TRBV10-3 and TRBJ2-1; 15 positions match TRBD2. CDR1 is ENHRY, CDR2 SYGVKD, per germline. The CDR3 covers 14 residues. The CDR3 sequence is CVIRGLAGGNEQFF. CDR3 bases: TGTGTCATCAGGGGACTAGCGGGGGGCAATGAGCAGTTCTTC.

The rearrangement links TRBV10-3 to TRBJ1-1, with TRBD1 as a possible D gene (5 bases). The germline V gene encodes CDR1 ENHRY and CDR2 SYGVKD. Trimming cost V 5 bases and J 1 base, with 20 bases left between them. CDR3 size: 17 residues. This chain's CDR3 is CAISFQRYGGTNTEAFF. The CDR3 coding sequence is TGTGCCATCAGTTTTCAGCGATACGGGGGAACGAACACTGAAGCTTTCTTT.